This TCR beta chain stems from a study of blood T cell repertoires in COVID-19. Study summary: The origin of the acute and convalescent COVID-19 samples was the United States, Italy and Spain.

V lost 3 bases to trimming and J lost 0 bases, with 19 bases between them. The germline CDR1 and CDR2 sequences are SGHRS and YFSETQ. This CDR3 spans 17 amino acids. Here immunoSEQ multiplex PCR was the method, and the copy in TCRdb shows in-frame clones only, minus some. The sample lists about 220,000 clones, about nine tenths occurring once. The study recruited people aged about 18 to 89 years across 24 US areas. This receptor was obtained from a woman in her twenties or thirties with acute COVID-19. Sequencing input: PBMCs or T cells enriched from blood (not recorded which). The V gene is TRBV5-1, the J gene TRBJ2-7; TRBD1 is a possible D gene (5 bases). The CDR3 sequence: CASSSQDIARASYEQYF. CDR3 sequence (DNA): TGCGCCAGCAGCTCGCAGGACATAGCCCGGGCCTCCTACGAGCAGTACTTC.